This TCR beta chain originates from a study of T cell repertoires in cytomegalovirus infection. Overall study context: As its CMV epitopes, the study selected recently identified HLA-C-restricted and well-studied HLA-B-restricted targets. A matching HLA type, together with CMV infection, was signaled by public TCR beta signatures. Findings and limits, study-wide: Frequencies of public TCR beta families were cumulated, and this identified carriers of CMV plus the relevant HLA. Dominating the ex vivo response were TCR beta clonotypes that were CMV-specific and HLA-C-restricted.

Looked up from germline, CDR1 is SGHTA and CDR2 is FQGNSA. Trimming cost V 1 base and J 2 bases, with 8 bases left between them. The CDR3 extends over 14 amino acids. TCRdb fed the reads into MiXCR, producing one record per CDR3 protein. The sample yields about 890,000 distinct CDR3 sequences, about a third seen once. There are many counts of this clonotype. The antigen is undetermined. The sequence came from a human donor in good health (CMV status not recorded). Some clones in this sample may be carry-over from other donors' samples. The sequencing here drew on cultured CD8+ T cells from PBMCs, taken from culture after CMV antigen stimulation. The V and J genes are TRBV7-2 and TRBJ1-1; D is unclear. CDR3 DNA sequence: TGTGCCAGCAGCTTAGGCCCTAGAAACACTGAAGCTTTCTTT. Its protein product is CASSLGPRNTEAFF.